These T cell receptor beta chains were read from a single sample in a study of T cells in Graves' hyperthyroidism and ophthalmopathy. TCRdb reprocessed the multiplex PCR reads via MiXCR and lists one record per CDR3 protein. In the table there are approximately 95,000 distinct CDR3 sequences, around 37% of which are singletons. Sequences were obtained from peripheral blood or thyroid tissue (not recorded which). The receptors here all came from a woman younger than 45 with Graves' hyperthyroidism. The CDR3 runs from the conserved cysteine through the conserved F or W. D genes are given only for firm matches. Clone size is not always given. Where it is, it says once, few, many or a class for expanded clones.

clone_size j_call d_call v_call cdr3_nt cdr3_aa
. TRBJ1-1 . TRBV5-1 TGCGCCAGCAGCTTGTTGGGGATATCTGGTGAAGCTTTCTTT CASSLLGISGEAFF
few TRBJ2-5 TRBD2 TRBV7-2 TGTGCCAGCAGCAGACCGGGACTAGCGGGAGATTCCACCGGGGAGACCCAGTACTTC CASSRPGLAGDSTGETQYF
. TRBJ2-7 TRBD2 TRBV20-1 TGCAGTGCTACGGGACTAGCGGGAGTCGAGCAGTACTTC CSATGLAGVEQYF
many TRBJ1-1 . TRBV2 TGTGCCAGCAATTGGTTTAGCGGGGCTGAAGCTTTCTTT CASNWFSGAEAFF
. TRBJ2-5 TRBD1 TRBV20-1 TGCAGTGCGCATCCACAGGGGGCCCTGGAGACCCAGTACTTC CSAHPQGALETQYF
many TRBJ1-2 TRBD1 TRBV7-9 TGTGCCAGCAGCTCAGGGGGCAGCGATGGCTACACCTTC CASSSGGSDGYTF
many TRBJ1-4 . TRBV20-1 TGCAGTGCTGAGGACAGAAAGGAAAAACTGTTTTTT CSAEDRKEKLFF
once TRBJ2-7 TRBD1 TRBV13 TGTGCCAGCAGCTGGGGACAGGTGCCCTGGGAGCAGTACTTC CASSWGQVPWEQYF
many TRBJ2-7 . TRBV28 TGTGCCAGCAAGCCCCAGGGAATCGGCGAGCAGTACTTC CASKPQGIGEQYF
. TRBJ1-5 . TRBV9 TGTGCCAGCAGCCGGGCACCGAATCAGCCCCAGCATTTT CASSRAPNQPQHF
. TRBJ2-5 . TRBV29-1 TGCAGCGCTGGGATGGCGGGCGAGACCCAGTACTTC CSAGMAGETQYF
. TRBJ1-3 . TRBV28 TGTGCCAGCGCCAGGGGCATTACTGGAAACACCATATATTTT CASARGITGNTIYF
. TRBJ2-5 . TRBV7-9 TGTGCCAACAGCTTAGGGTGGGGAAACCAAGAGACCCAGCACTTC CANSLGWGNQETQHF
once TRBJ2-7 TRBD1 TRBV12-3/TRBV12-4 TGTGCCAGCAGGGGGACAGGGAACGAGCAGTACTTC CASRGTGNEQYF
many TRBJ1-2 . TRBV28 TGTGCCAGCAGTTTATTGACGACTGATGACTATGGCTACACCTTC CASSLLTTDDYGYTF